This T cell receptor beta chain is from a study of response to subunit inactivated influenza vaccine. Whole-study findings and limits: Authors suggested that a seasonal influenza vaccination recruits few new T cells each time.

A word on this clonotype: Its specificity is not known.

MiXCR, applied by TCRdb to the RT-PCR reads, yields one record per CDR3 protein. The table records around 250,000 distinct CDR3 sequences, 12% of them present only once. V lost 7 bases and J 3 bases, leaving 18 bases between the germline ends. The CDR3 runs to 15 residues. Germline CDR1 reads LNHDA; CDR2 reads SQIVND (reference sequence). The sequence derives from a man in his fifties or sixties who received an inactivated influenza vaccine. The chain is built from TRBV19 and TRBJ1-1; a possible D gene is TRBD1 (5 bases). Specimen: non-naive T cells sorted from PBMCs, collected approximately 15 days before vaccination. Written as DNA, the CDR3 is TGTGCCAGTACCGACCCCCAGGGTTGGGACACTGAAGCTTTCTTT. It is translated as CASTDPQGWDTEAFF.